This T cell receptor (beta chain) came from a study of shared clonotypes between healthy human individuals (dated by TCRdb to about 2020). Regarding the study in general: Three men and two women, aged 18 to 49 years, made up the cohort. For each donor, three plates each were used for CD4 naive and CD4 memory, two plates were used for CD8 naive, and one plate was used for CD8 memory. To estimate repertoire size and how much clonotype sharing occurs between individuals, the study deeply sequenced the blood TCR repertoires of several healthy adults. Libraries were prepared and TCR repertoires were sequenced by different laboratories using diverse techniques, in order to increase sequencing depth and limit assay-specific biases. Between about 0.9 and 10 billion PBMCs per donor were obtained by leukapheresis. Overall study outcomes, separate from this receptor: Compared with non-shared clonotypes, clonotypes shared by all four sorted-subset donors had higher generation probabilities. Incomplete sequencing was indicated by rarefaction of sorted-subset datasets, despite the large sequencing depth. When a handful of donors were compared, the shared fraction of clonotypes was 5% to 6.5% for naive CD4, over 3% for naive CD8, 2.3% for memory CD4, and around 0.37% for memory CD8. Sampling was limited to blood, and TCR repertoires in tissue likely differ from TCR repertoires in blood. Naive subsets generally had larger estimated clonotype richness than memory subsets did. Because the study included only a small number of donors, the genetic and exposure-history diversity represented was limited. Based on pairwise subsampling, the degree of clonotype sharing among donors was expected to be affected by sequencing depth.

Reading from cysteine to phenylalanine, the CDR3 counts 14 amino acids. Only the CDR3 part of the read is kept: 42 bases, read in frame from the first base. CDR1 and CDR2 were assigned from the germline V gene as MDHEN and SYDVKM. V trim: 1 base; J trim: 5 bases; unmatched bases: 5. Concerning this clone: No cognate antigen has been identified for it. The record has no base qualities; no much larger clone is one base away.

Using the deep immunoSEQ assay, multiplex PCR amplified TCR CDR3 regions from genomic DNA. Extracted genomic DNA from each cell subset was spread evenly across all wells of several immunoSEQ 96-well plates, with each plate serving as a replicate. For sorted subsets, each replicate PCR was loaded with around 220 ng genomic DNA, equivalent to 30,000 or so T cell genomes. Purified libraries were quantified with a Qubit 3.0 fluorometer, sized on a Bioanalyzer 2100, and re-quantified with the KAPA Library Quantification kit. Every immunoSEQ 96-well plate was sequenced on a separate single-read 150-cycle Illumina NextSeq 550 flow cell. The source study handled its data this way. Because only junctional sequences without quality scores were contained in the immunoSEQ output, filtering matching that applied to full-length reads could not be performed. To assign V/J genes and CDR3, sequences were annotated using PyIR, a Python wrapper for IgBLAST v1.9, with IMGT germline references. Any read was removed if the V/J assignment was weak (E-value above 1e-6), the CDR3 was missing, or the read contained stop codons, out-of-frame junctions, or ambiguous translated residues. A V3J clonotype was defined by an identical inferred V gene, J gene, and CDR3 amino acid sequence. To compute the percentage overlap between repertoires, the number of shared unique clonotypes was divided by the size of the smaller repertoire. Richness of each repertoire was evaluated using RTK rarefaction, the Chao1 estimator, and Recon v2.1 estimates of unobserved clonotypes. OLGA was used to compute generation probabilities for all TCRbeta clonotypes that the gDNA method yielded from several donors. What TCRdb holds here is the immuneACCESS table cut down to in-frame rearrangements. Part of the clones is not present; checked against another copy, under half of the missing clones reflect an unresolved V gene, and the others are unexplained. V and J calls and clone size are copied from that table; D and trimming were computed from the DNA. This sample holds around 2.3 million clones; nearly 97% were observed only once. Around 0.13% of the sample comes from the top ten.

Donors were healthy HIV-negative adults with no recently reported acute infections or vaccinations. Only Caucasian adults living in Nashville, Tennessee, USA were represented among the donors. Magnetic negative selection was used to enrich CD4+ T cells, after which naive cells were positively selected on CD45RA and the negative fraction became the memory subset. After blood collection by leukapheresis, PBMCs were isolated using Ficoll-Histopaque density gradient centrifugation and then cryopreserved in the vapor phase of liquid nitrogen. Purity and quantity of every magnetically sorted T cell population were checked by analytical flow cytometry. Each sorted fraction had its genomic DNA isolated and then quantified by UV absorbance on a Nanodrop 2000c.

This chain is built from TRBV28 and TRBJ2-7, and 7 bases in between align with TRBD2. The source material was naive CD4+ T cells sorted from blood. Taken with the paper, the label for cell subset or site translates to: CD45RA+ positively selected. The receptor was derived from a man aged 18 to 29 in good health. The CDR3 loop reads CASSLSGRANEQYF. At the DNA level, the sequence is TGTGCCAGCAGTTTATCAGGGAGGGCCAACGAGCAGTACTTC. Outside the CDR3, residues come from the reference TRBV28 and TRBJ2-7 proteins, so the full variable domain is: DVKVTQSSRYLVKRTGEKVFLECVQDMDHENMFWYRQDPGLGLRLIYFSYDVKMKEKGDIPEGYSVSREKKERFSLILESASTNQTSMYLCASSLSGRANEQYFGPGTRLTVT.